This T cell receptor (beta chain) was retrieved from a study of blood T cell repertoires in COVID-19. Study details: COVID-19 samples, acute and convalescent, were from the United States, Italy and Spain.

V dropped 7 bases and J dropped 4; count of bases not matched to a gene: 6. The CDR3 loop spans 15 amino acids. CDR1 SGHTA and CDR2 FQGNSA come from the germline V gene. This clone was counted between two and nine times. The assay was immunoSEQ multiplex PCR, and TCRdb's table has in-frame clones only and misses some. The sample lists 25,000 to 35,000 clones; approximately 90% were seen once. The chain is built from TRBV7-2 and TRBJ2-1, with 11 bases matching TRBD2. This clonotype originated in a human donor in a cohort sampled during active COVID-19. The sample comprised peripheral blood. This CDR3 reads CASNLLAGGYNEQFF. CDR3 DNA sequence: TGTGCCAGCAACCTCCTAGCGGGAGGTTACAATGAGCAGTTCTTC.